This T cell receptor beta chain was observed in a study of shared clonotypes between healthy human individuals. Points from the study as a whole: Naive CD4 clonotype sharing across several donors was about 5%. In the sorted subsets, rarefaction showed sequencing was incomplete despite large depth.

Sequenced by immunoSEQ multiplex PCR; TCRdb stores in-frame clones only, minus some. The sample yields about 690,000 clones, 90% seen once. CDR1 KGHSY and CDR2 FQNENV come from the germline V gene. This CDR3 is 13 amino acids long. Trimming took off 4 bases at V and 2 bases at J, with 7 bases between the two ends. Note on this clone: Its cognate antigen is unknown.

The sequence derives from a man between 18 and 29 years old in good health. Some clones in this sample may be carry-over from other donors' samples. The chain has TRBV16 and TRBJ2-3, with D uncertain. Sequenced: memory CD8+ T cells from PBMCs. Documented subset: CD45RO+ cells pooled with CCR7-negative TemRA cells. CDR3 in amino acids: CASSPWITDTQYF. The CDR3 bases are TGTGCCAGCAGCCCTTGGATCACAGATACGCAGTATTTT.